One and the same sample provided the 19 T cell receptor beta chains below, sequenced in a study of cytomegalovirus exposure and HLA in healthy donors. The PCR was carried out with 60 Vbeta primers and 13 Jbeta primers. TCRdb's table, derived via immunoSEQ multiplex PCR, lists solely in-frame clones and lacks some. This repertoire shows some 150,000 clones, roughly 78% found once; its top ten account for more than 2.5%. What was sequenced was PBMCs. The source is a man aged 18-30 years in good health and CMV-seropositive.

The V call is TRBV10-3, the J call TRBJ2-1; 11 nucleotides agree with TRBD1. Germline V gene data show CDR1 as ENHRY and CDR2 as SYGVKD. Germline trimming cut 4 bases from V and 8 bases from J; bases unmatched to any gene: 13. The CDR3 covers 17 residues. CDR3 bases: TGTGCCATCAGTGGGCCGGGACAGGGGGTTGTATTTGATGAGCAGTTCTTC. Its protein product is CAISGPGQGVVFDEQFF.

The V gene is TRBV28, the J gene TRBJ1-5; D uncertain. CDR3 length: 14 residues. Germline CDR1 is MDHEN and CDR2 is SYDVKM. The V end lost 5 bases, the J end lost 7 bases, and 15 bases lay between the germline ends. The CDR3 nucleotides are TGTGCCAGCAGTCCCTCCCTAAGAGGGCAGCCCCAGCATTTT. Translated, it gives CASSPSLRGQPQHF.

The chain uses TRBV12-5 and TRBJ2-1; perhaps TRBD1 as D (6 bases). This CDR3 region has 15 residues. The V and J ends lost 5 bases and 1 base respectively, with 12 bases between them. Germline CDR1 is LGHNT and CDR2 is FRNRAP. The CDR3 DNA reads as TGTGCTAGTGGTCCTTACAGGGTTTCCTACAATGAGCAGTTCTTC. Translated: CASGPYRVSYNEQFF. The entire variable domain, with the rest obtained from reference TRBV12-5 and TRBJ2-1, is as follows: DARVTQTPRHKVTEMGQEVTMRCQPILGHNTVFWYRQTMMQGLELLAYFRNRAPLDDSGMPKDRFSAEMPDATLATLKIQPSEPRDSAVYFCASGPYRVSYNEQFFGPGTRLTVL.

The chain couples TRBV4-1 to TRBJ1-4; D not resolved. This CDR3 spans 12 amino acids. V lost 4 bases and J 4 bases, leaving 4 bases between the germline ends. Per germline, CDR1 MGHRA and CDR2 YSYEKL. CDR3: CASSPGNEKLFF. In DNA form, the CDR3 reads TGCGCCAGCAGCCCCGGTAATGAAAAACTGTTTTTT.

This chain links TRBV9 with TRBJ2-4, with 7 bases identical to TRBD1. The CDR3 runs to 15 residues. Germline V gene lookup returns CDR1 SGDLS and CDR2 YYNGEE. Unmatched junction bases numbered 8, after V lost 3 bases and J lost 5 bases. The CDR3 spells CASSASRGTENIQYF. The DNA of the CDR3 is TGTGCCAGCAGCGCTTCCAGGGGGACAGAAAACATTCAGTACTTC.

DNA of the CDR3: TGCGCCAGCAGCCAAGATCGGAATCAGCCCCAGCATTTT. Amino acids: CASSQDRNQPQHF. The chain joins TRBV4-1 to TRBJ1-5, with D unclear. V lost 0 bases and J 4 bases, leaving 4 bases between the germline ends. Germline V gene data show CDR1 as MGHRA and CDR2 as YSYEKL. The CDR3 runs 13 residues.

This clone was seen only once. The identical CDR3 is also encoded by other nucleotide sequences in the sample. The V gene is TRBV5-8, the J gene TRBJ2-1, with 13 bases fitting TRBD2. Germline V gene sequence: CDR1 SGHTS, CDR2 YDEGEE. The CDR3 has 15 residues. The V gene end was trimmed by 0 bases and the J gene end by 7 bases; junction bases not matched to a gene: 1. DNA of the CDR3: TGTGCCAGCAGCTTGGGGACTAGCGGGAGAAATGAGCAGTTCTTC. Translation gives CASSLGTSGRNEQFF.

This clone was detected only once. The chain links TRBV29-1 to TRBJ1-2; 7 positions agree with TRBD1. This CDR3 contains 15 residues. J lost 2 bases, V lost 0 bases, and 6 bases had no gene match. Germline lookup yields CDR1 SQVTM and CDR2 ANQGSEA. The CDR3 region is CSVEDRAGGNYGYTF. CDR3 in DNA: TGCAGCGTTGAAGACCGGGCAGGGGGGAACTATGGCTACACCTTC.

The chain links TRBV19 to TRBJ2-7, with 8 bases lining up with TRBD2. The length of the CDR3 is 16 residues. The germline V gene has CDR1 LNHDA and CDR2 SQIVND (reference sequence). Unmatched junction bases numbered 8, after V lost 3 bases and J lost 1 base. This chain's CDR3 is CASSILTGGRSYEQYF. For the CDR3, the DNA is TGTGCCAGTAGTATTTTGACGGGAGGGAGATCCTACGAGCAGTACTTC.

This rearrangement joins TRBV29-1 to TRBJ2-7, with 8 bases matching TRBD1. CDR1 and CDR2 from the germline V gene are SQVTM and ANQGSEA. The CDR3 runs to 15 residues. V lost 3 bases, J lost 1 base, and 8 bases stayed unmatched. The CDR3 DNA is TGCAGCGTTGAGGATTGGCAGGGGGCTTCCTACGAGCAGTACTTC. Its protein is CSVEDWQGASYEQYF.

The chain couples TRBV6-6 to TRBJ2-1; TRBD1 agrees at 7 bases. J gave up 8 bases and V 2 bases, and 9 bases lay outside the gene matches. The CDR3 length is 15 residues. CDR1 is MNHNY, CDR2 SVGAGI, per germline (reference sequence). The CDR3 spells CASSYHPGQQDEQFF. As DNA, the CDR3 is TGTGCCAGCAGTTACCACCCGGGACAGCAGGATGAGCAGTTCTTC.

This sequence joins TRBV27 and TRBJ1-1; D not resolved. The CDR3 runs 14 residues. V gave up 4 bases and J gave up 0 bases, with 9 bases separating them. Per the germline V gene, CDR1 is MNHEY and CDR2 is SMNVEV (reference sequence). The CDR3 loop reads CASSSAVLNTEAFF. The DNA of the CDR3 is TGTGCCAGCAGTTCTGCAGTCCTGAACACTGAAGCTTTCTTT.

This rearrangement joins TRBV5-1 to TRBJ1-5; 8 bases map to TRBD1. The CDR3 has 14 residues. V trimming: 3 bases; J trimming: 2 bases; junction bases outside the gene matches: 1. Germline values: CDR1 SGHRS, CDR2 YFSETQ. In DNA form, the CDR3 reads TGCGCCAGCAGCTCGACAGGGGGCAATCAGCCCCAGCATTTT. Amino acids: CASSSTGGNQPQHF.

The J gene is TRBJ2-1, the V gene TRBV9, with TRBD2 as a possible D gene (6 bases). Trimming pared 4 bases from V and 7 bases from J, leaving 21 bases between. The germline CDR1 and CDR2 sequences are SGDLS and YYNGEE. The CDR3 is made up of 16 amino acids. CDR3 sequence reads: CASSPPSGLFSNEQFF. Written as DNA, the CDR3 is TGTGCCAGCAGCCCACCCTCGGGACTTTTTTCGAATGAGCAGTTCTTC.

V and J are TRBV6-1 and TRBJ1-5; D ambiguous. Germline loops: CDR1 MNHNS, CDR2 SASEGT. Trimming left V 6 bases short and J 1 base short, with 7 bases between. The length of the CDR3 is 13 residues. This CDR3 reads CASRNWSNQPQHF. The CDR3 DNA is TGTGCCAGCAGGAACTGGAGCAATCAGCCCCAGCATTTT.

This sequence joins TRBV18 and TRBJ2-5; 8 positions match TRBD2. J gave up 5 bases and V 0 bases, and 5 bases lay outside the gene matches. The CDR3 runs 15 residues. Per germline, CDR1 KGHSH and CDR2 LQKENI. CDR3 amino acids: CASSPPGGRSETQYF. DNA for the CDR3: TGTGCCAGCTCACCACCTGGCGGGAGGTCGGAGACCCAGTACTTC. Complete variable domain (other parts from reference TRBV18 and TRBJ2-5): NAGVMQNPRHLVRRRGQEARLRCSPMKGHSHVYWYRQLPEEGLKFMVYLQKENIIDESGMPKERFSAEFPKEGPSILRIQQVVRGDSAAYFCASSPPGGRSETQYFGPGTRLLVL.

This rearrangement joins TRBV6-5 to TRBJ2-2; tentatively, D is TRBD1 (6 bases). Trimming removed 6 bases at V and 2 bases at J, with 7 bases between. Germline CDR1 is MNHEY and CDR2 is SVGAGI. This CDR3 spans 13 amino acids. The CDR3: CASRDSNTGELFF. The DNA of the CDR3 is TGTGCCAGCAGGGACAGTAACACCGGGGAGCTGTTTTTT.

This rearrangement joins TRBV6-6 to TRBJ2-1; 8 positions match TRBD1. Trimming removed 6 bases from V and 10 bases from J; junction bases left unmatched: 5. CDR1 and CDR2 (germline): MNHNY, SVGAGI (reference sequence). The CDR3 covers 12 residues. Here the CDR3 DNA reads TGTGCCAGCAGGAATCGGGACAGGGAGCAGTTCTTC. Translated: CASRNRDREQFF.

This clone was found a few times. CDR3 nucleotide sequence: TGTGCCAGCAGCGTAGAGGGGGTAACTGAAGCTTTCTTT. It codes for CASSVEGVTEAFF. This chain links TRBV9 with TRBJ1-1; D perhaps matches TRBD1 (6 bases). With 0 bases removed from V and 5 bases from J, the gap between germline ends came to 8 bases. The CDR3 spans 13 residues. The germline CDR1 and CDR2 sequences are SGDLS and YYNGEE.